This T cell receptor (beta chain) was found in a study of OX40 agonist ivuxolimab in advanced cancers. Study context: From 23 to 79 years was the age range, with a mean of around 60 years, and 65% to 90% were male. One patient with hepatocellular carcinoma and two with cutaneous melanoma, three in all, had partial responses. The study, taken as a whole, reports: There were, on average, more expanded clones in CD8+ T cells than in CD4+. Low normalized T-cell clonal expansion was additionally recorded for some nonresponders.

Germline assignment: CDR1 SEHNR and CDR2 FQNEAQ (reference sequence). The CDR3 loop spans 14 amino acids. On this clone itself: Its antigen is as yet unknown.

Assay used: immunoSEQ multiplex PCR; TCRdb lists only in-frame clones, some missing. The sample has about 46,000 clones; approximately 85% are singletons. The material was CD4+ or CD8+ T cells sorted from blood, obtained in a trial of the OX40 agonist ivuxolimab. The TCR comes from an adult with an advanced solid tumor such as melanoma, head and neck, liver or kidney cancer. The rearrangement uses TRBV7-9 and TRBJ2-5; D is unclear. The DNA matches TRBJ2-7 better at its end, which makes the J call doubtful. CDR3 region: CASSLGPLGYEQYF. DNA of the CDR3: TGTGCCAGCAGCTTAGGTCCCCTAGGGTACGAGCAGTACTTC.